Sequencing of this TCR beta chain was carried out in a study of Tregs in tolerant kidney transplant recipients. The overall study: Sorting used antibodies to exclude donor cells.

The length of the CDR3 is 14 residues. V was pared by 5 bases and J by 8 bases, with 18 bases between. CDR1 is MNHEY, CDR2 SMNVEV, per germline (reference sequence). Clones were read by immunoSEQ multiplex PCR, and TCRdb kept only the in-frame ones, dropping some. The sample holds 30,000 or so clones; under 90% are singletons and the top ten take around 2.4%. The study's findings and limits: Activated donor B cell expansion appeared to reveal the most relevant donor-specific TCRbeta repertoire. No direct test of biological reproducibility was done here.

With regard to this clone: As yet, its antigen is unknown.

The rearrangement uses TRBV27 and TRBJ1-2, with D unresolved. This clonotype was obtained from a human donor in good health. Sequencing was performed on Tregs from blood cultured with allogeneic cells. DNA for the CDR3: TGTGCCAGCAGTGACCGCGGGAGGCCTCTAGGCTACACCTTC. Translating gives CASSDRGRPLGYTF.